The 16 T cell receptor beta chains presented below share a single source sample, sequenced in a study of a mutant IDH1 vaccine in newly diagnosed glioma. These receptors' targets are unknown. Sequenced by immunoSEQ multiplex PCR; TCRdb stores in-frame clones only, minus some. The sample includes about 36,000 clones, about four fifths seen only once; the top ten take around 10%. The sample's time point: week 5, during vaccination. A 20-mer mutant IDH1 peptide at 300 ug was injected subcutaneously with topical imiquimod. The source material was PBMCs, sampled from a glioma patient whose treatment included an IDH1 peptide vaccine. These receptors were taken from a man aged 50 to 59 with glioma.

The chain employs TRBV6-5 and TRBJ2-7; D is unresolved. The CDR3 extends over 14 amino acids. CDR1 and CDR2 from the germline V gene are MNHEY and SVGAGI. Between the trimmed V and J ends, which lost 4 bases and 2 bases, there was a span of 12 bases. CDR3 residues: CASSSVESTYEQYF. As DNA, the CDR3 is TGTGCCAGCAGTTCCGTGGAGTCCACCTACGAGCAGTACTTC.

V gene TRBV19 combines with J gene TRBJ2-3; D possibly matches TRBD1 or TRBD2 (5 bases each). CDR3 length: 14 amino acids. CDR1 is LNHDA and CDR2 is SQIVND in the germline V gene (reference sequence). Deletions cut 5 bases from V and 5 bases from J, with 14 bases between. The CDR3 coding sequence is TGTGCCAGTAGTCCCGGGGTAGGGGTAGATACGCAGTATTTT. It is translated as CASSPGVGVDTQYF.

V gene TRBV4-1 combines with J gene TRBJ2-3; no definite D call. CDR1 and CDR2 (germline): MGHRA, YSYEKL. Trimming pared 0 bases from V and 0 bases from J, leaving 10 bases between. The CDR3 runs 16 residues. The CDR3 DNA reads TGCGCCAGCAGCCAAGATAACAGTTACAGCACAGATACGCAGTATTTT. It codes for CASSQDNSYSTDTQYF.

V and J are TRBV30 and TRBJ2-1, with 7 bases identical to TRBD2. The germline gives CDR1 GTSNPN, CDR2 SVGIG (reference sequence). J was trimmed by 7 bases and V by 3 bases; bases with no gene match: 9. The CDR3 length is 14 residues. The CDR3: CAWSPGGGGNEQFF. CDR3 DNA: TGTGCCTGGAGCCCTGGGGGGGGAGGGAATGAGCAGTTCTTC.

V is TRBV7-2 and J is TRBJ2-1, with 7 bases matching TRBD2. The CDR3 is 14 residues long. Germline V CDR1 and CDR2: SGHTA, FQGNSA. Losses at the gene ends were 3 bases for V and 9 bases for J; bases not matched to a gene: 8. The CDR3 sequence is CASSFSGTKGEQFF. The CDR3 nucleotides are TGTGCCAGCAGCTTCTCCGGGACTAAGGGTGAGCAGTTCTTC. The full variable domain, completed using reference TRBV7-2 and TRBJ2-1, is GAGVSQSPSNKVTEKGKDVELRCDPISGHTALYWYRQSLGQGLEFLIYFQGNSAPDKSGLPSDRFSAERTGGSVSTLTIQRTQQEDSAVYLCASSFSGTKGEQFFGPGTRLTVL.

This chain's CDR3 is CASSAGTSGSSKYF. The DNA of the CDR3 is TGTGCCAGCAGCGCCGGGACTAGCGGGAGTTCAAAGTACTTC. This rearrangement joins TRBV9 to TRBJ2-5, with TRBD2 matching over 14 bases. Germline V gives CDR1 SGDLS, CDR2 YYNGEE. V lost 3 bases, J lost 12 bases, and 7 bases stayed unmatched. There are 14 residues in the CDR3.

V and J are TRBV7-9 and TRBJ2-7, with TRBD1 identical over 10 bases. J lost 2 bases, V lost 5 bases, and 3 bases had no gene match. Germline CDR1 reads SEHNR; CDR2 reads FQNEAQ (reference sequence). The CDR3 totals 14 residues. CDR3 DNA sequence: TGTGCCAGCAGCCTAGGGACAGGGGCCTACGAGCAGTACTTC. Translating gives CASSLGTGAYEQYF.

This clone has a single count. V and J are TRBV6-1 and TRBJ2-1; D gene ambiguous. Germline-derived CDR1 and CDR2 are MNHNS and SASEGT. This CDR3 is 11 amino acids long. Trimming cost V 5 bases and J 8 bases, with 7 bases left between them. The CDR3 DNA reads TGTGCCAGCAGTAATAGCCATGAGCAGTTCTTC. This translates into CASSNSHEQFF.

V is TRBV28 and J is TRBJ1-5, with TRBD1 as a possible D gene (6 bases). The V gene's germline CDR1 is MDHEN and CDR2 SYDVKM. The CDR3 runs 16 residues. Between the trimmed V and J ends, which lost 7 bases and 0 bases, there was a span of 16 bases. The CDR3 bases are TGTGCCAGCACCGTAGGGGGGACGGTTAGCAATCAGCCCCAGCATTTT. It codes for CASTVGGTVSNQPQHF. Full variable domain (rest looked up from reference TRBV28 and TRBJ1-5): DVKVTQSSRYLVKRTGEKVFLECVQDMDHENMFWYRQDPGLGLRLIYFSYDVKMKEKGDIPEGYSVSREKKERFSLILESASTNQTSMYLCASTVGGTVSNQPQHFGDGTRLSIL.

This chain connects TRBV28 to TRBJ1-5; D unclear. V dropped 5 bases and J dropped 9 bases, with 8 bases sitting between them. CDR1 and CDR2 (germline): MDHEN, SYDVKM. The CDR3 sequence is 11 residues long. The CDR3 coding sequence is TGTGCCAGCAGTACTCGAGGGCCCCAGCATTTT. As protein: CASSTRGPQHF.

The CDR3 sequence: CASSKGTSEAFF. Written as DNA, the CDR3 is TGTGCCAGCAGCAAAGGGACGTCTGAAGCTTTCTTT. The rearrangement links TRBV11-3 to TRBJ1-1; TRBD1 is a possible D gene (5 bases). Trimming shortened V by 5 bases and J by 6 bases, and 10 bases separated the two germline ends. The germline V gene has CDR1 SGHNT and CDR2 YENEEA. CDR3 length: 12 residues.

This clone has a handful of counts. The chain couples TRBV19 to TRBJ1-2; 9 positions agree with TRBD1. CDR3 size: 14 residues. Trimming at V came to 5 bases and at J to 3 bases, leaving 4 bases not matched to a gene. CDR1 is LNHDA, CDR2 SQIVND, per germline (reference sequence). The CDR3 loop is CASSRGQGYYGYTF. CDR3 coding DNA: TGTGCCAGTAGTCGTGGACAGGGGTACTATGGCTACACCTTC.

This rearrangement joins TRBV2 to TRBJ1-2; unclear D gene. Germline CDR1 reads SNHLY; CDR2 reads FYNNEI. V lost 10 bases, J lost 4 bases, and 13 bases lay in between. This CDR3 has 12 residues. The CDR3 DNA follows: TGTGCCACCATTGAAGGGATCTATGGCTACACCTTC. Protein: CATIEGIYGYTF.

This clone was recorded only once. The rearrangement links TRBV7-9 to TRBJ2-7, with D perhaps TRBD1 (6 bases). Trimming removed 5 bases at V and 3 bases at J, with 11 bases between. The CDR3 has 13 amino acids. Germline V gene lookup returns CDR1 SEHNR and CDR2 FQNEAQ (reference sequence). The CDR3 is CASSPDSFYEQYF. CDR3 nucleotides: TGTGCCAGCAGCCCGGACAGTTTCTACGAGCAGTACTTC.

In DNA form, the CDR3 reads TGCGCCAGCAGCTTCGGGGGGGGTAGGAGTGCCGGGGAGCTGTTTTTT. Amino acids: CASSFGGGRSAGELFF. The chain employs TRBV5-1 and TRBJ2-2, with 8 bases lining up with TRBD2. The CDR3 contains 16 residues. The J segment lost 6 bases and the V segment lost 2 bases, leaving 9 bases of the junction unmatched. Per the germline V gene, CDR1 is SGHRS and CDR2 is YFSETQ.

The gene calls are TRBV2 and TRBJ2-3; 11 nucleotides match TRBD2. This CDR3 is built from 14 residues. CDR1 and CDR2 (germline): SNHLY, FYNNEI. V lost 6 bases and J lost 3; bases outside the gene matches: 2. CDR3 in amino acids: CASRTSGVTDTQYF. Here the CDR3 DNA reads TGTGCCAGCAGGACTAGCGGGGTGACAGATACGCAGTATTTT.